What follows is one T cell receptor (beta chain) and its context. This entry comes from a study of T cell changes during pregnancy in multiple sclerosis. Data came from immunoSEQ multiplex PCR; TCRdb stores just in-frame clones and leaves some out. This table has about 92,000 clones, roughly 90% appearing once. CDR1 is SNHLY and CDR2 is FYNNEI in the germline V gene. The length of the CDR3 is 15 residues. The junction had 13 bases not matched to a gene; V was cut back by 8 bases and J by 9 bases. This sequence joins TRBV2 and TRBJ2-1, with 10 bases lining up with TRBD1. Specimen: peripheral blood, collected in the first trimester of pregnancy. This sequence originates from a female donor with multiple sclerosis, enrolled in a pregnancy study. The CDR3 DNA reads TGTGCCAGCGGATCTTGGACAGGGGGAGACCGTGAGCAGTTCTTC. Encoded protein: CASGSWTGGDREQFF.